This record looks at one T cell receptor beta chain sequence and its context. TCRdb keeps only in-frame clones here, not all; method: immunoSEQ multiplex PCR. Of about 140,000 clones listed, around four fifths are singletons. The data were taken from a study of blood T cell repertoires in COVID-19. Looking at the study overall: From the United States, Italy and Spain came samples of acute and convalescent COVID-19. T cells, B-cell-depleted T cells, or PBMCs provided the cDNA or gDNA that served as material.

V dropped 3 bases and J dropped 7 bases, with 13 bases sitting between them. CDR1 KGHSH and CDR2 LQKENI come from the germline V gene. The CDR3 has 14 residues. The rearrangement links TRBV18 to TRBJ2-1, with D possibly TRBD2 on 6 matching bases. The clonotype was recovered from a human donor in a cohort sampled during active COVID-19. Sequences were obtained from peripheral blood. In DNA form, the CDR3 reads TGTGCCAGCTCACCGAGGGACTTAGCAAATGAGCAGTTCTTC. Protein product: CASSPRDLANEQFF.